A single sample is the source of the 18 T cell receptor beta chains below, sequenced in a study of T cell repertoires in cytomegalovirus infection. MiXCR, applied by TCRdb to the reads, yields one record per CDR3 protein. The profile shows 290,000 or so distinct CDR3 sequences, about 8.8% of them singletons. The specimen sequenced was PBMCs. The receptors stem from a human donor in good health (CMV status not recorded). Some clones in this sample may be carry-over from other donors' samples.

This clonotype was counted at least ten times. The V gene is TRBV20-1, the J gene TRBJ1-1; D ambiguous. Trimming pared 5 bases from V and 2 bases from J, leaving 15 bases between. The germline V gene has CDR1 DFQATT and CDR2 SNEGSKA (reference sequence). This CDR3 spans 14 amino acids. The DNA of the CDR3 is TGCAGTGCTCGACCCGCGGGGATCAACACTGAAGCTTTCTTT. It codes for CSARPAGINTEAFF.

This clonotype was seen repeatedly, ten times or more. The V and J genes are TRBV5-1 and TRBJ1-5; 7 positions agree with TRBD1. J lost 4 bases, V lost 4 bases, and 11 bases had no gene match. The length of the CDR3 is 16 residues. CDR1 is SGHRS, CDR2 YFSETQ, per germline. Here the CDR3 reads CASSPTGDSPNQPQHF. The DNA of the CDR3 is TGCGCCAGCAGCCCGACGGGGGACAGTCCGAATCAGCCCCAGCATTTT.

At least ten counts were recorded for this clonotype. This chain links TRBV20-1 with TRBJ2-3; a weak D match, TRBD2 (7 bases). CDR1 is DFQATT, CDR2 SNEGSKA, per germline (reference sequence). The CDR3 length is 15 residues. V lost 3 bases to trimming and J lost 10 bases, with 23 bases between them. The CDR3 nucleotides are TGCAGTGCTAGGGAGAGAAGACCTCGAGGGGGGGCGCAGTATTTT. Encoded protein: CSARERRPRGGAQYF.

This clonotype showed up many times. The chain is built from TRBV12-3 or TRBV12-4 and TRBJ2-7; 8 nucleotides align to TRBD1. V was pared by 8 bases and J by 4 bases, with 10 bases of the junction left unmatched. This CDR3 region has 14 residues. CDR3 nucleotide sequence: TGTGCCAGCGGGACAGGATGGGAACTATACGAGCAGTACTTC. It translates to CASGTGWELYEQYF.

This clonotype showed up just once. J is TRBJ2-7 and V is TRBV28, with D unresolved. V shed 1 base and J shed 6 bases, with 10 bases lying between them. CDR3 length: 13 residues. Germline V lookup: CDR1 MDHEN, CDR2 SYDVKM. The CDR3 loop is CASSLSGLSEQYV. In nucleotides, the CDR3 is TGTGCCAGCAGTTTATCTGGCCTGAGCGAGCAGTACGTC.

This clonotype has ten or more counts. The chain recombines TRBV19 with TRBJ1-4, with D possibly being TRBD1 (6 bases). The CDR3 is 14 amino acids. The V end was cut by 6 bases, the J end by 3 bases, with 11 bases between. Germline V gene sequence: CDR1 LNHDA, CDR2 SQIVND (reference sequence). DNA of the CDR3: TGTGCCAGTAGGACAGGCCGGCCTAATGAAAAACTGTTTTTT. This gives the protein CASRTGRPNEKLFF. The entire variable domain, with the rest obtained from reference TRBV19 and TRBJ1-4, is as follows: DGGITQSPKYLFRKEGQNVTLSCEQNLNHDAMYWYRQDPGQGLRLIYYSQIVNDFQKGDIAEGYSVSREKKESFPLTVTSAQKNPTAFYLCASRTGRPNEKLFFGSGTQLSVL.

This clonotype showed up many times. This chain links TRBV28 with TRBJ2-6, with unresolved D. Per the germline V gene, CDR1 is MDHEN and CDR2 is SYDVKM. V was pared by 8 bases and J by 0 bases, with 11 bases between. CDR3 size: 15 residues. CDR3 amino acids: CASGSESSGANVLTF. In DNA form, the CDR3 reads TGTGCCAGCGGGTCCGAGAGCTCTGGGGCCAACGTCCTGACTTTC. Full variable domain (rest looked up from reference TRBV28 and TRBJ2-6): DVKVTQSSRYLVKRTGEKVFLECVQDMDHENMFWYRQDPGLGLRLIYFSYDVKMKEKGDIPEGYSVSREKKERFSLILESASTNQTSMYLCASGSESSGANVLTFGAGSRLTVL.

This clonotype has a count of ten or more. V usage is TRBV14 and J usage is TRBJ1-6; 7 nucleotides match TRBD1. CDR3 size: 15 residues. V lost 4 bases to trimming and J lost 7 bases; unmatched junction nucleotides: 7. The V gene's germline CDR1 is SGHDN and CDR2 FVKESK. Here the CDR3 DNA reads TGTGCCAGCAGCCGCCCCGGGACAGCCAATTCACCCCTCCACTTT. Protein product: CASSRPGTANSPLHF.

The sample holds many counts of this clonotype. This chain's CDR3 is CSARAPGRGSYNEQFF. DNA of the CDR3: TGCAGTGCTAGAGCTCCTGGACGGGGTTCCTACAATGAGCAGTTCTTC. The V call is TRBV20-1, the J call TRBJ2-1, with D perhaps TRBD2 (5 bases). The CDR3 sequence is 16 residues long. Germline CDR1 DFQATT, CDR2 SNEGSKA (reference sequence). V was shortened by 1 base and J by 1 base, with 14 bases between the two germline ends.

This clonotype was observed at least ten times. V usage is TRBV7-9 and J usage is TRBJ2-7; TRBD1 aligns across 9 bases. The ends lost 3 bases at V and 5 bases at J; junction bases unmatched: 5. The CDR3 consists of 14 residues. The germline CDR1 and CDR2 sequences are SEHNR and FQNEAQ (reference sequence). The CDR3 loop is CASSFGTGPDEQYV. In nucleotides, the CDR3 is TGTGCCAGCAGCTTCGGGACAGGGCCTGACGAGCAGTACGTC.

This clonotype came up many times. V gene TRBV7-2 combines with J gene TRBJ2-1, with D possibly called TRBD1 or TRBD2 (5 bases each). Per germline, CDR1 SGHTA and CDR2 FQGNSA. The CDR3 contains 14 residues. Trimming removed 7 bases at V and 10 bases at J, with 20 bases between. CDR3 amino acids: CASTPRRGLPEQFF. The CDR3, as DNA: TGTGCCAGCACTCCGAGACGGGGCCTCCCGGAGCAGTTCTTC.

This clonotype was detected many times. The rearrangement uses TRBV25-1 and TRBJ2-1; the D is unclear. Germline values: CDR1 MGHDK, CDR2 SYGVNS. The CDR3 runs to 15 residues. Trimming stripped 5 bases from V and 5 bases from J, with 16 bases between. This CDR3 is CASSPKDRGDNEQFF. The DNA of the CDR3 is TGTGCCAGCAGTCCCAAGGACCGCGGAGACAATGAGCAGTTCTTC.

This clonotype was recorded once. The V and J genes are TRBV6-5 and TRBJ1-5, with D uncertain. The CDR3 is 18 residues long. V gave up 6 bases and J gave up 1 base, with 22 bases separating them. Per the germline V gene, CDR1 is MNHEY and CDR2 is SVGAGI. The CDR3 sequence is CASSQTSRSSYSNQPQHF. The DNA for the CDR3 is TGTGCCAGCAGCCAAACTTCGCGTAGTTCCTACAGCAATCAGCCCCAGCATTTT.

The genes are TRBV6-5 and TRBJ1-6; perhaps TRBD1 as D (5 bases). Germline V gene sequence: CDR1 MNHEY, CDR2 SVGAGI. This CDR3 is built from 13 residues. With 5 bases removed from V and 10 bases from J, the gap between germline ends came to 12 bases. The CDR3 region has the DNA TGTGCCAGCAGTAAAGTTGGGGGATCACCCCTCCACTTT. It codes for CASSKVGGSPLHF.

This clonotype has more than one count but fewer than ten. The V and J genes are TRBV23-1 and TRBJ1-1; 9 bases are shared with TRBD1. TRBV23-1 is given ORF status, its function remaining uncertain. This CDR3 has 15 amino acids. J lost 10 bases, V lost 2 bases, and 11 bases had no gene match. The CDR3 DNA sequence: TGCGCCAGCAGTCAACACCCACAGGGGGCTCGGGGAGCTTTCTTT. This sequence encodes CASSQHPQGARGAFF.

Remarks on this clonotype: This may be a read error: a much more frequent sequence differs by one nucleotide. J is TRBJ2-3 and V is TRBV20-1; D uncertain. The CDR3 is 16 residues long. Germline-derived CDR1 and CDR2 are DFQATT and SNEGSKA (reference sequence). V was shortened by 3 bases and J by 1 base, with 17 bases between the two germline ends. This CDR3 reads CSASRTNGVGTDTQYF. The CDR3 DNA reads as TGCAGTGCTAGCCGAACGAATGGGGTGGGCACAGATACGCAGTATTTT.

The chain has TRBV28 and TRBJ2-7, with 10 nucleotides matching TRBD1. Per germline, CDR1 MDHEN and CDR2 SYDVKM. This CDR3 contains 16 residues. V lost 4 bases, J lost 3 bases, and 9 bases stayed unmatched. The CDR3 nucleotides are TGTGCCAGCAGTTCCCCCTTTCGGACAGGGGGCTACGAGCAGTACGTC. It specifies CASSSPFRTGGYEQYV.

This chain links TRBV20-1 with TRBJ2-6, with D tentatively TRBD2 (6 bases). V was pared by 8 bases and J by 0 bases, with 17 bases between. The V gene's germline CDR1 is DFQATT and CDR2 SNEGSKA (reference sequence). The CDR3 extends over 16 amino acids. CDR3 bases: TGCAGTACTATGGGGCAGGACTACTCTGGGGCCAACGTCCTGACTTTC. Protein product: CSTMGQDYSGANVLTF.